This entry is about one TCR beta chain. In the original processing: Reference gene primer amplification in the assay estimated nucleated cell counts. The method was immunoSEQ multiplex PCR; TCRdb's version includes in-frame clones alone and lacks a portion of them. Clonal size and the V and J genes are those of that table, whereas D and trimming came from the DNA. The sample gives tens of thousands of clones, about nine tenths of which show up once; over 1.5% is in the top ten. V dropped 3 bases and J dropped 10 bases, with 12 bases sitting between them. CDR1 SQVTM and CDR2 ANQGSEA come from the germline V gene. The CDR3 contains 12 residues. This sample stems from a study of blood T cell repertoires in COVID-19. Study background: PBMCs, B-cell-depleted T cells, or T cells were the source of the cDNA or gDNA that made up the material.

The sequenced sample consisted of peripheral blood. The chain links TRBV29-1 to TRBJ1-4; a weak D match, TRBD1 (5 bases). The TCR was taken from a woman in her 50s in a cohort sampled during active COVID-19. In nucleotides, the CDR3 is TGCAGCGTTGACTCTAACGGGGGAAAACTGTTTTTT. Its protein is CSVDSNGGKLFF.